A single sample is the source of the 20 T cell receptor beta chains below, sequenced in a study of T cell changes during pregnancy in multiple sclerosis. Assay: immunoSEQ multiplex PCR; the TCRdb copy retains only in-frame clones and omits some. Of about 60,000 clones in the sample, 92% were seen once. The source was peripheral blood, collected in the first trimester of pregnancy. Every receptor here comes from a female donor with multiple sclerosis, enrolled in a pregnancy study.

The J gene is TRBJ1-5, the V gene TRBV27, with TRBD1 matching 8 bases. With 5 bases clipped from V and 2 bases from J, the junction kept 8 bases outside the gene matches. CDR1 and CDR2 from the germline V gene are MNHEY and SMNVEV (reference sequence). The CDR3 length is 16 residues. The CDR3 spells CASSEQGAIGNQPQHF. Here the CDR3 DNA reads TGTGCCAGCAGTGAGCAGGGGGCTATAGGCAATCAGCCCCAGCATTTT.

The gene calls are TRBV5-4 and TRBJ2-5; 8 bases align to TRBD1. J gave up 4 bases and V 4 bases, and 12 bases lay outside the gene matches. The CDR3 is 16 residues long. Germline V gene sequence: CDR1 SGHNT, CDR2 YYREEE (reference sequence). The CDR3 bases are TGTGCCAGCAGCCGGGGGCTACAGGGGGTCGGAGAGACCCAGTACTTC. Its protein is CASSRGLQGVGETQYF.

The rearrangement joins TRBV7-2 to TRBJ1-4; TRBD1 matches at 7 bases. Trimming removed 1 base from V and 3 bases from J; junction bases left unmatched: 5. CDR3 length: 16 residues. Germline assignment: CDR1 SGHTA and CDR2 FQGNSA. The CDR3 reads CASSLEGGLANEKLFF. The CDR3 DNA sequence: TGTGCCAGCAGCTTAGAAGGGGGCCTCGCTAATGAAAAACTGTTTTTT.

The chain joins TRBV6-1 to TRBJ2-7; 8 positions agree with TRBD1. The V gene end was trimmed by 6 bases and the J gene end by 6 bases; junction bases not matched to a gene: 7. The CDR3 runs to 13 residues. CDR1 is MNHNS, CDR2 SASEGT, per germline. Here the CDR3 reads CASSPRTGIEQYF. DNA for the CDR3: TGTGCCAGCAGCCCCCGGACAGGGATCGAGCAGTACTTC.

The rearrangement links TRBV19 to TRBJ1-5; no definite D call. Germline CDR1 LNHDA, CDR2 SQIVND (reference sequence). Trimming left V 11 bases short and J 2 bases short, with 19 bases between. The CDR3 has 15 amino acids. CDR3 nucleotides: TGTGCCTCTATAATCGGTCATCGGGGCAATCAGCCCCAGCATTTT. Its translation: CASIIGHRGNQPQHF.

V is TRBV18 and J is TRBJ1-2; D is undetermined. Deletions cut 3 bases from V and 4 bases from J, with 12 bases between. Germline V gives CDR1 KGHSH, CDR2 LQKENI. This CDR3 is 14 amino acids long. The CDR3 protein is CASSPSTAGYGYTF. CDR3 coding DNA: TGTGCCAGCTCACCGTCGACGGCGGGCTATGGCTACACCTTC.

The chain joins TRBV5-4 to TRBJ2-5; TRBD1 is a possible D gene (6 bases). This CDR3 has 15 amino acids. V lost 3 bases, J lost 2 bases, and 14 bases lay in between. The V gene's germline CDR1 is SGHNT and CDR2 YYREEE (reference sequence). The CDR3 sequence is CASSSDSEGQETQYF. In nucleotides, the CDR3 is TGTGCCAGCAGCTCGGACAGTGAGGGGCAAGAGACCCAGTACTTC.

This sequence joins TRBV28 and TRBJ2-1; D is undetermined. V lost 3 bases and J lost 10, with 10 bases in between. CDR1 and CDR2 from the germline V gene are MDHEN and SYDVKM. The length of the CDR3 is 12 residues. CDR3: CASSFSHREQFF. CDR3 DNA: TGTGCCAGCAGTTTTTCGCACAGAGAGCAGTTCTTC. Full variable domain (outside the CDR3, taken from reference TRBV28 and TRBJ2-1): DVKVTQSSRYLVKRTGEKVFLECVQDMDHENMFWYRQDPGLGLRLIYFSYDVKMKEKGDIPEGYSVSREKKERFSLILESASTNQTSMYLCASSFSHREQFFGPGTRLTVL.

V usage is TRBV19 and J usage is TRBJ2-3, with 9 bases that match TRBD2. Losses at the gene ends were 6 bases for V and 2 bases for J; bases not matched to a gene: 9. Germline CDR1 reads LNHDA; CDR2 reads SQIVND (reference sequence). The CDR3 runs 16 residues. CDR3 coding DNA: TGTGCCAGTAGGGGGCTAGCGGGGCCGCCCACAGATACGCAGTATTTT. Its protein is CASRGLAGPPTDTQYF.

The genes are TRBV5-4 and TRBJ2-3; 8 positions match TRBD2. CDR3 size: 17 residues. The V gene's germline CDR1 is SGHNT and CDR2 YYREEE (reference sequence). V was pared by 0 bases and J by 0 bases, with 6 bases of the junction left unmatched. The CDR3 protein is CASSLAGGITSTDTQYF. In DNA form, the CDR3 reads TGTGCCAGCAGCTTGGCGGGGGGGATCACTAGCACAGATACGCAGTATTTT.

The CDR3 spells CASSLGGVGLNTEAFF. The CDR3 bases are TGTGCCAGCAGCTTAGGAGGCGTCGGATTGAACACTGAAGCTTTCTTT. The J gene is TRBJ1-1, the V gene TRBV7-6; D is unresolved. There are 16 residues in the CDR3. From germline, CDR1 is SGHVS and CDR2 FNYEAQ. Trimming took 1 base from V and 0 from J, leaving 12 bases between them.

This clone came up once. The chain is built from TRBV18 and TRBJ1-5; tentatively, D is TRBD1 (5 bases). This CDR3 comprises 18 residues. Germline assignment: CDR1 KGHSH and CDR2 LQKENI. V lost 2 bases and J 0 bases, leaving 17 bases between the germline ends. The CDR3 DNA reads as TGTGCCAGCTCACCATCGGGAGGGGCGGCGAATAGCAATCAGCCCCAGCATTTT. It is translated as CASSPSGGAANSNQPQHF.

The V and J genes are TRBV15 and TRBJ2-1; D possibly corresponds to TRBD2 (5 bases). CDR3 length: 15 amino acids. V was trimmed by 0 bases and J by 9 bases, leaving 15 bases between them. Germline CDR1 is LNHNV and CDR2 is YYDKDF (reference sequence). The CDR3 spells CATSRDRAGISEQFF. The CDR3 coding sequence is TGTGCCACCAGCAGAGATCGGGCCGGGATCAGTGAGCAGTTCTTC.

The V call is TRBV5-4, the J call TRBJ1-3; maybe TRBD1 (5 bases). Germline values: CDR1 SGHNT, CDR2 YYREEE (reference sequence). Trimming removed 5 bases from V and 6 bases from J, with 12 bases in between. CDR3 size: 13 residues. CDR3 nucleotide sequence: TGTGCCAGCAGGTTTTCAGGGTCAAACACCATATATTTT. This encodes CASRFSGSNTIYF.

The rearrangement links TRBV7-2 to TRBJ2-6, with D possibly being TRBD2 (6 bases). The CDR3 totals 17 residues. The germline gives CDR1 SGHTA, CDR2 FQGNSA. V gave up 2 bases and J gave up 2 bases, with 13 bases separating them. Written as DNA, the CDR3 is TGTGCCAGCAGCTTACTACCCCCGGGGGCTGGGGCCAACGTCCTGACTTTC. As protein: CASSLLPPGAGANVLTF. Complete variable domain (other parts from reference TRBV7-2 and TRBJ2-6): GAGVSQSPSNKVTEKGKDVELRCDPISGHTALYWYRQSLGQGLEFLIYFQGNSAPDKSGLPSDRFSAERTGGSVSTLTIQRTQQEDSAVYLCASSLLPPGAGANVLTFGAGSRLTVL.

The genes are TRBV30 and TRBJ2-4; perhaps TRBD2 as D (7 bases). V gave up 3 bases and J gave up 8 bases, with 20 bases separating them. The V gene's germline CDR1 is GTSNPN and CDR2 SVGIG (reference sequence). The length of the CDR3 is 15 residues. The CDR3 region has the DNA TGTGCCTGGAGGACCCCCCAGGAAGGGGGGGACATTCAGTACTTC. Amino acids: CAWRTPQEGGDIQYF.

This rearrangement joins TRBV7-9 to TRBJ2-4; D may be TRBD2 (5 bases). CDR3 length: 15 amino acids. The V gene's germline CDR1 is SEHNR and CDR2 FQNEAQ (reference sequence). V gave up 6 bases and J gave up 0 bases, with 12 bases separating them. CDR3 in DNA: TGTGCCAGCAGTCCTGTTGGACTAGCCAAAAACATTCAGTACTTC. Translation: CASSPVGLAKNIQYF. Full variable domain (missing parts from reference TRBV7-9 and TRBJ2-4): DTGVSQNPRHKITKRGQNVTFRCDPISEHNRLYWYRQTLGQGPEFLTYFQNEAQLEKSRLLSDRFSAERPKGSFSTLEIQRTEQGDSAMYLCASSPVGLAKNIQYFGAGTRLSVL.

The rearrangement joins TRBV7-3 to TRBJ1-1; perhaps TRBD1 as D (6 bases). The CDR3 consists of 14 residues. V was shortened by 5 bases and J by 6 bases, with 16 bases between the two germline ends. CDR1 is SGHTA, CDR2 FQGTGA, per germline. CDR3 nucleotide sequence: TGTGCCAGCAGCCCAGGACCGACAGGCGCTGAAGCTTTCTTT. This gives the protein CASSPGPTGAEAFF. Using reference TRBV7-3 and TRBJ1-1 for the parts outside the CDR3, the full variable domain is GAGVSQTPSNKVTEKGKYVELRCDPISGHTALYWYRQSLGQGPEFLIYFQGTGAADDSGLPNDRFFAVRPEGSVSTLKIQRTERGDSAVYLCASSPGPTGAEAFFGQGTRLTVV.

The CDR3 region is CASGGLVGGDTEAFF. The CDR3 DNA follows: TGTGCTAGTGGGGGGCTTGTCGGGGGGGACACTGAAGCTTTCTTT. This chain connects TRBV12-5 to TRBJ1-1, with a tentative D call TRBD1 (5 bases). CDR3 size: 15 residues. Trimming took off 6 bases at V and 3 bases at J, with 17 bases between the two ends. The germline CDR1 and CDR2 sequences are LGHNT and FRNRAP.

The CDR3 protein is CASSLGLYTNEQFF. CDR3 nucleotide sequence: TGTGCCAGCAGCTTAGGACTCTACACAAATGAGCAGTTCTTC. The chain recombines TRBV7-2 with TRBJ2-1; D unresolved. Germline V CDR1 and CDR2: SGHTA, FQGNSA. Trimming took 1 base from V and 7 from J, leaving 11 bases between them. The CDR3 spans 14 residues. Looking up the rest from reference TRBV7-2 and TRBJ2-1 gives the full variable domain: GAGVSQSPSNKVTEKGKDVELRCDPISGHTALYWYRQSLGQGLEFLIYFQGNSAPDKSGLPSDRFSAERTGGSVSTLTIQRTQQEDSAVYLCASSLGLYTNEQFFGPGTRLTVL.